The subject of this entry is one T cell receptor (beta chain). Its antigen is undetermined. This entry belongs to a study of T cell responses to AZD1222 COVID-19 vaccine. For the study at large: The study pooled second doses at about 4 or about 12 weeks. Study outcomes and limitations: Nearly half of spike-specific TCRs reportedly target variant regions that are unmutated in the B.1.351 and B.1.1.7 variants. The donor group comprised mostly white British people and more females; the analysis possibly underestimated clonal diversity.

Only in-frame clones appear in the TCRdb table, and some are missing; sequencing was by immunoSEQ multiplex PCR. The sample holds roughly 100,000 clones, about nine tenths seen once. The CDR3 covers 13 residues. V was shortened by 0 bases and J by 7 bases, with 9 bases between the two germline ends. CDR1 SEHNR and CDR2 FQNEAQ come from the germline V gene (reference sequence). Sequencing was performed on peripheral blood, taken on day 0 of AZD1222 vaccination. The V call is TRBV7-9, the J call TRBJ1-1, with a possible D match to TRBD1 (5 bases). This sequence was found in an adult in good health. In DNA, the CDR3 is TGTGCCAGCAGCTTAGCCGGGGGTGGTGAAGCTTTCTTT. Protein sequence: CASSLAGGGEAFF.